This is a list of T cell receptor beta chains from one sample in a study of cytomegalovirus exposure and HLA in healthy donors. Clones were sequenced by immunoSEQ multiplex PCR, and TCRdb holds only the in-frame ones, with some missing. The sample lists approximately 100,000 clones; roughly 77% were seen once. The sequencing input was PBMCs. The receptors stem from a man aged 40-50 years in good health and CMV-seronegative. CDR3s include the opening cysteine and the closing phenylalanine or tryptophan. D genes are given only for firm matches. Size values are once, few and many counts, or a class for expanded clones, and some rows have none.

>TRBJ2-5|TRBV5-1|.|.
TGCGCCAGTCAACCACAGGGCAGCCAAGAGACCCAGTACTTC
CASQPQGSQETQYF
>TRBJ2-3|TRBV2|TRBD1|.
TGTGCCGGTAGGGGACAGTCCCGCACAGATACGCAGTATTTT
CAGRGQSRTDTQYF
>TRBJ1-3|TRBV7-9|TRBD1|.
TGTGCCAGCAGCCCCCGGTGGGACAGGACCTCTGGAAACACCATATATTTT
CASSPRWDRTSGNTIYF
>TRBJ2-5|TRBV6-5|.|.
TGTGCCAGCAGCACGGACAGAAAGACCCAGTACTTC
CASSTDRKTQYF
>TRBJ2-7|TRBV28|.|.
TGTGCCAGCAGTCCAGGACAGTACGAGCAGTACTTC
CASSPGQYEQYF
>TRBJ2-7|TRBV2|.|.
TGTGCCAGCAGTGTTTTCCAGGGCTACGAGCAGTACTTC
CASSVFQGYEQYF
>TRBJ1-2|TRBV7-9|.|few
TGTGCCAGCAGCTTAGCGCAAGCGTATGGCTACACCTTC
CASSLAQAYGYTF
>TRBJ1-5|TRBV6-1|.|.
TGTGCCAGCAGTGAAGCCGTATCGTATAGCAATCAGCCCCAGCATTTT
CASSEAVSYSNQPQHF
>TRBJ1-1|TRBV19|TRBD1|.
TGTGCCAGTAGGACAGGGACCATGAACACTGAAGCTTTCTTT
CASRTGTMNTEAFF
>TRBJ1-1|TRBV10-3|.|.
TGTGCCATCAGACCGGGGGGAACTGAAGCTTTCTTT
CAIRPGGTEAFF
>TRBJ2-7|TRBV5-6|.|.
TGTGCCAGCAGCTTGACGAAGTTAGCTTACGAGCAGTACTTC
CASSLTKLAYEQYF
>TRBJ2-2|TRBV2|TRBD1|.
TGTGCCAGCAGTGAGGTTCGGACAGGGGGACCCGGGGAGCTGTTTTTT
CASSEVRTGGPGELFF
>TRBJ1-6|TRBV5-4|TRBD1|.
TGTGCCAGCAGCCAAACTAGACAGGGGGCTAGTTTTAATTCACCCCTCCACTTT
CASSQTRQGASFNSPLHF
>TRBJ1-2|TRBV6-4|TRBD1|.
TGTGCCAGCAGTTCCAACCCGGGACAGGGCCCCCACACCTTC
CASSSNPGQGPHTF
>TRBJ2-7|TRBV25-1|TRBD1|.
TGTGCCAGCAGGGCAGGGGGCAGCTACGAGCAGTACTTC
CASRAGGSYEQYF
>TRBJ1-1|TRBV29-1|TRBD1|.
TGCAGCGCCGAGACAGGGGACACTGAAGCTTTCTTT
CSAETGDTEAFF
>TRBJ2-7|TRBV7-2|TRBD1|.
TGTGCCAGCAGCTTAGTGGGGGACAGCTCCTACGAGCAGTACTTC
CASSLVGDSSYEQYF
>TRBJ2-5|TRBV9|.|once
TGTGCCAGCAGCGTAGGGGTAGAAGGAGGGTCCCAGTACTTC
CASSVGVEGGSQYF
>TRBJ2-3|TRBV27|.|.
TGTGCCAGCAGTTTTTCCCCCAGGCCCGGGGGTGGTAGCACAGATACGCAGTATTTT
CASSFSPRPGGGSTDTQYF
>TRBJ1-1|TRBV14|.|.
TGTGCCAGCAGCCAAGTGACAGGCGGGAACACTGAAGCTTTCTTT
CASSQVTGGNTEAFF
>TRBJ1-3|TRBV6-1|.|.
TGTGCCAGCGGGAGTAAACCTGGAAACACCATATATTTT
CASGSKPGNTIYF
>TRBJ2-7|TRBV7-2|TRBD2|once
TGTGCCAGCAGCTTAGGGCGGGGGGGCCGGGAGCAGTACTTC
CASSLGRGGREQYF
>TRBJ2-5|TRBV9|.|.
TGTGCCAGCAGCCTGGGAGTTGGTGAGACCCAGTACTTC
CASSLGVGETQYF
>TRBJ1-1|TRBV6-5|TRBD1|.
TGTGCCAGCAGTTGGGACAGGAGGACTGAAGCTTTCTTT
CASSWDRRTEAFF
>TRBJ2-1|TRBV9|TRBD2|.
TGTGCCAGCAGCGAACGGGGGGGAACCTACAATGAGCAGTTCTTC
CASSERGGTYNEQFF
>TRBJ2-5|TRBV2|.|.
TGTGCCAGCAGTACGAACGGGGGACTAGAGACCCAGTACTTC
CASSTNGGLETQYF
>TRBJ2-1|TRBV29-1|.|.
TGCAGCGTTGAAGATCTTTTAGAGTTCTTC
CSVEDLLEFF
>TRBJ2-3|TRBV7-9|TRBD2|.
TGTTCCAGCAGCAGAGGACTAGCGGGGCTCTCTAGCACAGATACGCAGTATTTT
CSSSRGLAGLSSTDTQYF
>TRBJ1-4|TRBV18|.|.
TGTGCCAGCTCACCGACAGCAACTAATGAAAAACTGTTTTTT
CASSPTATNEKLFF
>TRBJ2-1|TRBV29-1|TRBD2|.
TGCAGCGTTGAGGCTAGCGGCGCGTGGAATGAGCAGTTCTTC
CSVEASGAWNEQFF
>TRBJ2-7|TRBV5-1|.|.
TGCGCCAGCAGTCCCGGCAGCGCCTACGAGCAGTACTTC
CASSPGSAYEQYF
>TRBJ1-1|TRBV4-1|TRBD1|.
TGCGCCAGCAGCCAATCGACAGGGTACGTGGAAACTGAAGCTTTCTTT
CASSQSTGYVETEAFF
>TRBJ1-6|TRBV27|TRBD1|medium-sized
TGTGCCAGCAGCCGTACAGGGGTTGGGCGGTATAATTCACCCCTCCACTTT
CASSRTGVGRYNSPLHF
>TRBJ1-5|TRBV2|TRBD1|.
TGTGCCAGCAGCCGGGACAGGGGCCCCATTGATCAGCCCCAGCATTTT
CASSRDRGPIDQPQHF
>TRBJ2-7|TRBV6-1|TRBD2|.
TGTGCCAGCAGCTCAAGGGGGCTAGCGGGGTACGAGCAGTACTTC
CASSSRGLAGYEQYF
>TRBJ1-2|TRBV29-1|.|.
TGCAGCGTTGACGTCATACAGGGTGTATACGGCTACACCTTC
CSVDVIQGVYGYTF
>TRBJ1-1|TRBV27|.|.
TGTGCCAGCAGTTTATCGCTTTCAGGGTGGGCCACTGAAGCTTTCTTT
CASSLSLSGWATEAFF
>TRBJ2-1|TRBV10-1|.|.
TGCGCCAGCAGTGAACAGGGTCCCTACAATGAGCAGTTCTTC
CASSEQGPYNEQFF
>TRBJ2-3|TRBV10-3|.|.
TGTGCCGCACTCGGGGTCGGCACAGATACGCAGTATTTT
CAALGVGTDTQYF
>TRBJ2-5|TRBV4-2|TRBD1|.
TGTGCCAGCAGCGACAGACAGGGGGCGGAAGAGACCCAGTACTTC
CASSDRQGAEETQYF
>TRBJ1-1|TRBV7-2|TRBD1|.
TGTGCCAGCAGCTTAGTCAGGGGGCGAGAAGCTTTCTTT
CASSLVRGREAFF
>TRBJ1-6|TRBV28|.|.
TGTGCCAGCAGTCCCCAACGGGTGAAGCGTGCACCCCTCCACTTT
CASSPQRVKRAPLHF